This T cell receptor beta chain was found in a study of T cell responses to AZD1222 COVID-19 vaccine. Findings of the study overall: The sample set comprised mostly white British donors with more females, and clonal diversity was possibly underestimated. The number of AZD1222 recipients seropositive at baseline was only five or six.

Germline CDR1 and CDR2: SQVTM and ANQGSEA. This CDR3 comprises 15 residues. V gave up 4 bases and J gave up 5 bases; unmatched junction bases: 9. Clones were read by immunoSEQ multiplex PCR, and TCRdb kept only the in-frame ones, dropping some. The sample contains tens of thousands of clones, about 88% of which appear only once. As for this clone: The antigen remains undetermined.

The chain uses TRBV29-1 and TRBJ1-1, with 11 nucleotides matching TRBD1. The sequencing here drew on peripheral blood, taken on day 0 of AZD1222 vaccination. This receptor was identified in an adult in good health. The chain's CDR3 is CSVGGTGTGGTEAFF. The CDR3 DNA is TGCAGCGTTGGCGGAACCGGGACAGGGGGGACTGAAGCTTTCTTT.